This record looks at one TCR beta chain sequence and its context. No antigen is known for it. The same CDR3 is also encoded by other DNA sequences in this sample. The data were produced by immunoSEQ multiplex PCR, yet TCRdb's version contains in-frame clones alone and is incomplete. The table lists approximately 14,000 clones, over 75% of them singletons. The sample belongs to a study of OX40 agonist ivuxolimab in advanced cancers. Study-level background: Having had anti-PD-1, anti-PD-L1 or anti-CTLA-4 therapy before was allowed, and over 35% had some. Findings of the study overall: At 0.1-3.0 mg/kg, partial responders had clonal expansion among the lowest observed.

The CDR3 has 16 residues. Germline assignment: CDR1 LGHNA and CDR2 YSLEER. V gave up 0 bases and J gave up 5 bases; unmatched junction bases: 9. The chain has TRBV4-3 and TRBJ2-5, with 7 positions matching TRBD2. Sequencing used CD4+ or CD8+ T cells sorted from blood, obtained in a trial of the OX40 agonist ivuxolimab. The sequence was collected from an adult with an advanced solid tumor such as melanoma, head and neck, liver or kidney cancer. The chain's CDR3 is CASSQEERGGLETQYF. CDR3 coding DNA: TGCGCCAGCAGCCAAGAGGAGCGGGGTGGCCTTGAGACCCAGTACTTC.